The 14 T cell receptor beta chains given below trace back to one sample, sequenced in a study of Graves' ophthalmopathy and Graves' hyperthyroidism. Scientists amplified the TCR beta CDR3 regions from RNA transcripts. An opening RT-PCR round employed HTBI primers and preceded a second-round multiplex PCR. TCRdb fed the multiplex PCR reads into MiXCR, producing one record per CDR3 protein. The sample records about 700,000 distinct CDR3 sequences, approximately 40% being singletons. Sequencing was done on a sample of peripheral blood. Source of these receptors: an adult man with Graves' ophthalmopathy.

The chain recombines TRBV19 with TRBJ1-3, with TRBD1 matching over 9 bases. Germline V lookup: CDR1 LNHDA, CDR2 SQIVND (reference sequence). The trim removed 5 bases at V and 0 bases at J, leaving 8 bases unmatched. CDR3 length: 17 residues. The chain's CDR3 is CASSAGQGVGSGNTIYF. For the CDR3, the DNA is TGTGCCAGTAGTGCGGGACAGGGTGTCGGCTCTGGAAACACCATATATTTT.

This clonotype was picked up a small number of times. The chain links TRBV6-6 to TRBJ2-5; D is undetermined. Germline CDR1 MNHNY, CDR2 SVGAGI (reference sequence). Between the trimmed V and J ends, which lost 5 bases and 5 bases, there was a span of 6 bases. The CDR3 is 11 residues long. The DNA of the CDR3 is TGTGCCAGCAGTAAGCTGGAGACCCAGTACTTC. Protein: CASSKLETQYF.

V gene TRBV20-1 combines with J gene TRBJ2-5; 9 bases are shared with TRBD2. The CDR3 consists of 14 residues. V was pared by 3 bases and J by 1 base, with 3 bases of the junction left unmatched. CDR1 is DFQATT and CDR2 is SNEGSKA in the germline V gene (reference sequence). CDR3 amino acids: CSASRREGQETQYF. CDR3 coding DNA: TGCAGTGCTAGCAGGCGGGAGGGCCAAGAGACCCAGTACTTC.

Comment on this clonotype: With a much larger clone just one base away, this may be a read error. This sequence joins TRBV7-9 and TRBJ2-6; D gene unclear. The CDR3 runs to 18 residues. Germline V lookup: CDR1 SEHNR, CDR2 FQNEAQ (reference sequence). V gave up 3 bases and J gave up 0 bases, with 15 bases separating them. CDR3 coding DNA: TGTGCCAGCAGCTTCGATTGGTCAGACCTCTCTGGGGCCAACGTCCTGACTTTC. Its protein product is CASSFDWSDLSGANVLTF.

The chain has TRBV24-1 and TRBJ2-3; 8 bases match TRBD2. The CDR3 has 16 amino acids. The V segment lost 5 bases and the J segment 3 bases; nucleotides outside the gene matches: 9. Per germline, CDR1 KGHDR and CDR2 SFDVKD. The CDR3 loop reads CATSGAGDLNTDTQYF. DNA of the CDR3: TGTGCCACCAGTGGAGCGGGGGACCTTAATACAGATACGCAGTATTTT.

This clonotype was recorded many times. The chain carries TRBV10-3 and TRBJ1-6; 7 bases match TRBD1. Per the germline V gene, CDR1 is ENHRY and CDR2 is SYGVKD. This CDR3 has 17 residues. V gave up 4 bases and J gave up 5 bases; unmatched junction bases: 11. CDR3 in amino acids: CAISATGPAGHNSPLHF. For the CDR3, the DNA is TGTGCCATCAGTGCGACAGGGCCCGCGGGTCATAATTCACCCCTCCACTTT.

The chain uses TRBV29-1 and TRBJ1-2; D gene unclear. The length of the CDR3 is 11 residues. Trimming shortened V by 4 bases and J by 7 bases, and 10 bases separated the two germline ends. The germline V gene has CDR1 SQVTM and CDR2 ANQGSEA. The CDR3 bases are TGCAGCGTTGTTTCGCTGGGTGGCTACACCTTC. Its translation is CSVVSLGGYTF.

The chain has TRBV19 and TRBJ1-3, with a tentative D call TRBD1 (5 bases). The CDR3 covers 16 residues. The germline V and J ends were trimmed by 5 bases and 0 bases, with 14 bases remaining between them. Germline V gives CDR1 LNHDA, CDR2 SQIVND (reference sequence). This CDR3 reads CASSRGAGTSGNTIYF. DNA for the CDR3: TGTGCCAGTAGTCGCGGGGCAGGGACCTCTGGAAACACCATATATTTT.

The gene calls are TRBV16 and TRBJ2-5, with TRBD1 matching over 8 bases. The junction had 7 bases not matched to a gene; V was cut back by 6 bases and J by 1 base. Germline loops: CDR1 KGHSY, CDR2 FQNENV. CDR3 length: 15 amino acids. DNA of the CDR3: TGTGCCAGCAGACCCGGGACAGGCTCCCAAGAGACCCAGTACTTC. Protein: CASRPGTGSQETQYF.

The chain carries TRBV6-6 and TRBJ1-4; TRBD1 matches 7 bases. CDR1 is MNHNY and CDR2 is SVGAGI in the germline V gene (reference sequence). V shed 5 bases, J shed 4 bases, and the junction held 7 bases outside the gene matches. This CDR3 region has 15 residues. CDR3 loop: CASSQWDRVNEKLFF. CDR3 DNA: TGTGCCAGCAGTCAATGGGACAGAGTTAATGAAAAACTGTTTTTT.

This clonotype was seen only a few times. The rearrangement joins TRBV5-4 to TRBJ1-1; 7 bases map to TRBD1. CDR1 and CDR2 (germline): SGHNT, YYREEE (reference sequence). The V and J ends lost 0 bases and 1 base, in that order; junction bases with no gene match: 3. CDR3 length equals 15 residues. This CDR3 reads CASSLEGARNTEAFF. CDR3 nucleotide sequence: TGTGCCAGCAGCTTGGAGGGGGCGAGGAACACTGAAGCTTTCTTT.

V gene TRBV4-1 combines with J gene TRBJ2-7; D call uncertain. The CDR3 is 15 amino acids. Germline loops: CDR1 MGHRA, CDR2 YSYEKL. V was trimmed by 0 bases and J by 7 bases, leaving 16 bases between them. CDR3 region: CASSQDGGYTWEQYF. The CDR3 nucleotides read TGCGCCAGCAGCCAAGACGGCGGTTACACCTGGGAGCAGTACTTC.

The chain has TRBV9 and TRBJ2-7; 14 bases map to TRBD2. This CDR3 contains 15 residues. CDR1 is SGDLS, CDR2 YYNGEE, per germline. The V and J ends lost 3 bases and 6 bases, in that order; junction bases with no gene match: 5. This CDR3 is CASSDGLAGGGEQYF. In DNA form, the CDR3 reads TGTGCCAGCAGCGACGGACTAGCGGGAGGAGGCGAGCAGTACTTC.

The chain carries TRBV15 and TRBJ2-2, with D possibly being TRBD1 (6 bases). V gave up 4 bases and J gave up 6 bases, with 15 bases separating them. The germline V gene encodes CDR1 LNHNV and CDR2 YYDKDF (reference sequence). This CDR3 spans 15 amino acids. CDR3 sequence (DNA): TGTGCCACCAGCAAGCCGACAGGAGACGCCGGGGAGCTGTTTTTT. This sequence encodes CATSKPTGDAGELFF.